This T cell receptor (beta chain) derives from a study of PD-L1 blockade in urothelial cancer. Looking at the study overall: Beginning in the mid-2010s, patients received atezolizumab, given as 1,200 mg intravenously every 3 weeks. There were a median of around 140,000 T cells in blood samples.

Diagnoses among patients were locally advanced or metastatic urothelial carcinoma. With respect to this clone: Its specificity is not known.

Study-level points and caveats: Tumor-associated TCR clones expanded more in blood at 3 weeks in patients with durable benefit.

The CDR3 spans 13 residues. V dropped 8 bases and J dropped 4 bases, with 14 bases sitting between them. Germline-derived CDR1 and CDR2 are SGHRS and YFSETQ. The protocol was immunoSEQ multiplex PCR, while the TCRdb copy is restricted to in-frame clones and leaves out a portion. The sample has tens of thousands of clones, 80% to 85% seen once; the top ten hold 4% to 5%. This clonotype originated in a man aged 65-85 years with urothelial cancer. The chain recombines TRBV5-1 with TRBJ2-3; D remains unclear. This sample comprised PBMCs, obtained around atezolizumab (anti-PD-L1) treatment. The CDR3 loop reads CASGSGRPDTQYF. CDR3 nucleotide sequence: TGCGCCAGTGGCTCAGGAAGGCCAGATACGCAGTATTTT.